This TCR beta chain was sequenced during a study of Graves' ophthalmopathy and Graves' hyperthyroidism. Study observations and caveats: Between ophthalmopathy and stable hyperthyroidism, a 13-signature model drew a separation with just over 85% sensitivity and around 80% specificity. Also, most clonotypes expanded in the thyroid above 0.001 frequency appeared in blood.

Ophthalmopathy donors were characterized by moderate-to-severe activity, CAS of at least 3, NOSPECS of at least 4, and duration under 3 months. To note about this clonotype: Its matching antigen is unknown.

TCR beta CDR3 amplification used RNA transcripts. An opening RT-PCR round employed HTBI primers and preceded a second-round multiplex PCR. Via MiXCR, TCRdb re-called the multiplex PCR reads, giving one row per CDR3 protein. The sample includes 200,000 to 300,000 distinct CDR3 sequences, 45% seen only once; the top ten take more than 45%. V lost 2 bases and J 0 bases, leaving 14 bases between the germline ends. CDR3 length: 16 amino acids. Germline lookup yields CDR1 SGHDT and CDR2 YYEEEE. This chain joins TRBV5-6 and TRBJ1-2; D unresolved. Sequenced sample: peripheral blood. The TCR was taken from an adult man with Graves' ophthalmopathy. The CDR3 DNA sequence: TGTGCCAGCAGCTTAGGTGCAGACTTAGCTAACTATGGCTACACCTTC. It yields the protein CASSLGADLANYGYTF.